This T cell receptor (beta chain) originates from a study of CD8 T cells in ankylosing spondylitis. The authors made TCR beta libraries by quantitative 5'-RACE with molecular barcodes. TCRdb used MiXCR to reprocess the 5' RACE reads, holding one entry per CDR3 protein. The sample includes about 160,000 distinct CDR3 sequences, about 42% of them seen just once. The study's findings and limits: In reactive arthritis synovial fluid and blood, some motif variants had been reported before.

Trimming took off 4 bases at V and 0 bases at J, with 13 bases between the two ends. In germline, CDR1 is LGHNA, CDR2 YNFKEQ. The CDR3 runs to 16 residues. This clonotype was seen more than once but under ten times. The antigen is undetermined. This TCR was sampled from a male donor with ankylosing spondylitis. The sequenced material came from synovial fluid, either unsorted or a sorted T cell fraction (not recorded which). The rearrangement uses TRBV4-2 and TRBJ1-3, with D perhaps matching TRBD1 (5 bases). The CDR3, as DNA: TGTGCCAGCAGCCCTACGCTGGGGGACTCTGGAAACACCATATATTTT. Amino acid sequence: CASSPTLGDSGNTIYF.